This is a list of T cell receptor beta chains from one sample in a study of blood T cell repertoires in COVID-19. Assay: immunoSEQ multiplex PCR; the TCRdb copy retains only in-frame clones and omits some. This table has roughly 480,000 clones, roughly 89% appearing once. The material sequenced was peripheral blood. Source of these receptors: a man aged 18 to 30 with COVID-19, enrolled during active disease. Each CDR3 is given without its conserved first and last residue. Each record gives: CDR3 protein, V gene, clone size. Clone size is given for some rows only: seen once, a few or many times, or a class if the clone is expanded.

CDR3: ASSIKGHGTSSYEQY
V: TRBV19
size: .

CDR3: ASSAQRQEYTDTQY
V: TRBV25-1
size: .

CDR3: ATSESGTDSYEQY
V: TRBV24-1
size: .

CDR3: ASSADRFSRNEQF
V: TRBV9
size: .

CDR3: ASSPVASSTDTQY
V: TRBV19
size: .

CDR3: ASSTRARANKFWGYT
V: TRBV21-1
size: .

CDR3: ASSLTRDRGQY
V: TRBV28
size: .

CDR3: ASTVGLANTGELF
V: TRBV10-2
size: .

CDR3: ASNLRLDQPQH
V: TRBV2
size: .

CDR3: ASSSTGARTGELF
V: TRBV7-3
size: .

CDR3: ASSRGTGSYEQY
V: TRBV7-2
size: .

CDR3: ASSGEGIAKNIQY
V: TRBV2
size: once

CDR3: ASSETGGYEQY
V: TRBV25-1
size: .

CDR3: AWTPRTGRVTGELF
V: TRBV30
size: once

CDR3: ASSPTSGSPDTQY
V: TRBV27
size: .

CDR3: AWSPGLGPLSEQY
V: TRBV30
size: .

CDR3: ASSETSGGVSYEQY
V: TRBV6-1
size: once

CDR3: ASSLPPSGGAIYEQY
V: TRBV18
size: .

CDR3: ASRLVPSSYNEQF
V: TRBV5-6
size: .

CDR3: ASSVFSGREETQY
V: TRBV10-2
size: .

CDR3: ASSVEPYLSASYEQY
V: TRBV9
size: .

CDR3: ASSEGTGWAGELF
V: TRBV25-1
size: .